The table lists the clone carrying this T cell receptor (beta chain) with a few counts. This specimen comes from a study of T cells in Graves' hyperthyroidism and ophthalmopathy. On the study more broadly: Before treatment of any kind, peripheral blood was taken at initial diagnosis.

Amplification targeted TCR beta CDR3 regions from RNA transcripts. The primer set for the first-round RT-PCR of the TCR CDR3 was HTBI. TCRdb reprocessed the multiplex PCR reads via MiXCR and lists one record per CDR3 protein. The sample shows about 400,000 distinct CDR3 sequences, roughly 15% of them seen only once. Sequencing input: blood. The sequence was obtained from a woman in her fifties or sixties with Graves' ophthalmopathy.

CDR3 loop: CAWSVFPGSQPQHF. The CDR3 DNA is TGTGCCTGGAGTGTGTTCCCCGGTAGTCAGCCCCAGCATTTT. The chain carries TRBV30 and TRBJ1-5; D uncertain. The V gene lost 0 bases and the J gene lost 6 bases, with 12 bases spanning the gap. The CDR3 consists of 14 residues. From germline, CDR1 is GTSNPN and CDR2 SVGIG (reference sequence).